The sequence of this T cell receptor (beta chain) was determined in a study of CD8 T cells in ankylosing spondylitis. Overall study findings and caveats: Among TCR beta sequences, a motif of 7 to 9 highly homologous variants appeared characteristic of ankylosing spondylitis blood. Several of the motif variants were reported before in synovial fluid and blood from reactive arthritis.

Each CDR3 protein is one row after TCRdb ran MiXCR on the 5' RACE reads. The sample has about 750,000 distinct CDR3 sequences; around 20% are singletons. This CDR3 comprises 13 residues. Trimming removed 6 bases at V and 7 bases at J, with 15 bases between. Concerning this clonotype itself: Its antigen is unidentified.

The sequenced material came from blood, either unsorted or a sorted T cell fraction (not recorded which). The clonotype comes from a male donor with ankylosing spondylitis. V gene TRBV12-3 or TRBV12-4 combines with J gene TRBJ1-1; D unclear. The CDR3 DNA follows: TGTGCCAGCAGACCCCAAATCGTCGGTGAAGCTTTCTTT. Its translation: CASRPQIVGEAFF.